This TCR beta chain was documented in a study of OX40 agonist ivuxolimab in advanced cancers. Blood sampling was done at baseline, cycle 4 day 1, and cycle 7 day 1. Points from the study as a whole: Antigen targets of the expanded peripheral T cells went undetermined.

A note on this clone: Its antigen remains unknown.

Profiled with immunoSEQ multiplex PCR; TCRdb holds only in-frame clones, not every one. This table has tens of thousands of clones, around 94% appearing once. The receptor was isolated from an adult with an advanced solid tumor such as melanoma, head and neck, liver or kidney cancer. Sequenced here: CD4+ or CD8+ T cells sorted from blood, sampled in a trial of the OX40 agonist ivuxolimab.

This CDR3 reads CASSPPAPGVTAYEQYF. CDR3 DNA sequence: TGTGCCAGCAGTCCCCCAGCTCCGGGGGTGACAGCCTACGAGCAGTACTTC. This chain links TRBV25-1 with TRBJ2-7; weak D call: TRBD2 (6 bases). This CDR3 is built from 17 residues. V shed 5 bases and J shed 2 bases, with 22 bases lying between them. In germline, CDR1 is MGHDK, CDR2 SYGVNS.